Below, 25 T cell receptor beta chains from the same sample are listed, as sequenced in a study of vaccination effects on CD4 cells after COVID-19. These receptors are not linked to any known antigen. Sequencing in the ViraFEST assay came after antigen-specific CD4+ T cells had been expanded with viral peptide pools, which were used to stimulate PBMC. Culture lasted about ten days before CD4+ T cell isolation. A positive SARS-CoV-2 PCR test fell between March and December 2020. Using immunoSEQ multiplex PCR, the repertoire was profiled, and TCRdb retains in-frame clones only, with some absent. Of tens of thousands of clones listed, 65% to 80% are singletons. The starting material was CD4+ T cells from PBMCs cultured with HIV peptides, obtained before COVID-19 vaccination. Stated subset: HIV-1 Nef peptide pool negative control/reference culture. These receptors were collected from a human donor who had a prior SARS-CoV-2 infection.

The chain is built from TRBV2 and TRBJ2-7, with TRBD1 as a possible D gene (5 bases). V lost 2 bases and J 0 bases, leaving 8 bases between the germline ends. Germline V gene lookup returns CDR1 SNHLY and CDR2 FYNNEI. The CDR3 covers 14 residues. Here the CDR3 reads CASSEQGSSYEQYF. The CDR3 nucleotides read TGTGCCAGCAGTGAACAGGGCTCCTCCTACGAGCAGTACTTC.

The chain's CDR3 is CASIAGSGNTIYF. DNA for the CDR3: TGTGCCAGCATCGCAGGGTCTGGAAACACCATATATTTT. V usage is TRBV6-6 and J usage is TRBJ1-3; maybe TRBD1 (5 bases). Germline values: CDR1 MNHNY, CDR2 SVGAGI (reference sequence). Trimming pared 7 bases from V and 1 base from J, leaving 8 bases between. This CDR3 region has 13 residues.

This chain joins TRBV11-3 and TRBJ2-2; possibly TRBD1 for D (6 bases). V shed 5 bases and J shed 6 bases, with 10 bases lying between them. The CDR3 covers 13 residues. Germline CDR1 is SGHNT and CDR2 is YENEEA. Written as DNA, the CDR3 is TGTGCCAGCAGCGGGAACAGGGCCGGGGAGCTGTTTTTT. This translates into CASSGNRAGELFF. Complete variable domain (other parts from reference TRBV11-3 and TRBJ2-2): EAGVVQSPRYKIIEKKQPVAFWCNPISGHNTLYWYLQNLGQGPELLIRYENEEAVDDSQLPKDRFSAERLKGVDSTLKIQPAELGDSAVYLCASSGNRAGELFFGEGSRLTVL.

The chain recombines TRBV6-5 with TRBJ1-2; 8 bases fit TRBD1. This CDR3 is 13 amino acids long. Unmatched junction bases numbered 8, after V lost 6 bases and J lost 8 bases. Germline V gene lookup returns CDR1 MNHEY and CDR2 SVGAGI. As DNA, the CDR3 is TGTGCCAGCAGATTCCCAGGGGGCCGAGGCTACACCTTC. Its protein product is CASRFPGGRGYTF.

The chain links TRBV12-3 or TRBV12-4 to TRBJ1-3, with D possibly being TRBD1 (6 bases). The ends were cut back, 5 bases at V and 4 bases at J, with 9 bases in the middle. The CDR3 consists of 13 residues. Here the CDR3 DNA reads TGTGCCAGCAGTCACAGGGCGGGAAACACCATATATTTT. Translation: CASSHRAGNTIYF.

This chain joins TRBV5-1 and TRBJ1-4, with 8 bases fitting TRBD1. The CDR3 is 13 residues long. Germline assignment: CDR1 SGHRS and CDR2 YFSETQ. Trimming at V came to 5 bases and at J to 7 bases, leaving 4 bases not matched to a gene. In DNA form, the CDR3 reads TGCGCCAGCAGGAACGGACAGGGTGAAAAACTGTTTTTT. It yields the protein CASRNGQGEKLFF.

The chain links TRBV9 to TRBJ2-2, with unresolved D. V was clipped by 4 bases and J by 3 bases, with 16 bases between them. CDR1 is SGDLS, CDR2 YYNGEE, per germline. The CDR3 has 16 amino acids. The CDR3 region is CASSPSGDGYTGELFF. CDR3 DNA sequence: TGTGCCAGCAGCCCCAGTGGGGATGGGTACACCGGGGAGCTGTTTTTT.

The chain recombines TRBV6-2 or TRBV6-3 with TRBJ2-7, with 8 bases lining up with TRBD2. Germline CDR1 reads MNHEY; CDR2 reads SVGEGT. The CDR3 contains 14 residues. V lost 2 bases and J lost 5; bases outside the gene matches: 5. CDR3 amino acids: CASSYSGRDDEQYF. Written as DNA, the CDR3 is TGTGCCAGCAGTTACAGCGGGAGAGACGACGAGCAGTACTTC.

The table lists this clone with a count of one. The gene calls are TRBV5-6 and TRBJ2-7; 7 bases are shared with TRBD1. The CDR3 spans 14 residues. In germline, CDR1 is SGHDT, CDR2 YYEEEE. Trimming cost V 2 bases and J 6 bases; bases outside gene matches: 8. The CDR3 reads CASSLSGQHLEQYF. DNA for the CDR3: TGTGCCAGCAGCTTATCGGGACAGCACCTCGAGCAGTACTTC.

This clone was seen a single time. This rearrangement joins TRBV5-1 to TRBJ2-5, with 8 bases aligning to TRBD1. J gave up 4 bases and V 4 bases, and 3 bases lay outside the gene matches. CDR1 SGHRS and CDR2 YFSETQ come from the germline V gene. The CDR3 is 13 residues long. CDR3 DNA sequence: TGCGCCAGCAGCAAACAGGGGGGAGAGACCCAGTACTTC. Its protein is CASSKQGGETQYF.

The sample holds one count of this clone. The J gene is TRBJ1-4, the V gene TRBV2; tentative D call: TRBD1 (6 bases). The CDR3 has 14 residues. Trimming pared 7 bases from V and 3 bases from J, leaving 12 bases between. CDR1 is SNHLY and CDR2 is FYNNEI in the germline V gene. In DNA form, the CDR3 reads TGTGCCAGCAAGGCGGGGGGGCCTAATGAAAAACTGTTTTTT. Translating it yields CASKAGGPNEKLFF.

V is TRBV12-3 or TRBV12-4 and J is TRBJ1-2, with D possibly TRBD1 on 5 matching bases. The CDR3 spans 13 residues. V dropped 5 bases and J dropped 7 bases, with 14 bases sitting between them. CDR3 sequence (DNA): TGTGCCAGCAGTAAGTCCGGGGCGGGTGGCTACACCTTC. It encodes CASSKSGAGGYTF.

The chain employs TRBV11-2 and TRBJ2-3; 8 bases are shared with TRBD1. CDR3 length: 15 residues. The ends lost 4 bases at V and 4 bases at J; junction bases unmatched: 7. The germline V gene encodes CDR1 SGHAT and CDR2 FQNNGV. In nucleotides, the CDR3 is TGTGCCAGCAGCTCCCCCAGGGGGCGAGCAGATACGCAGTATTTT. Encoded protein: CASSSPRGRADTQYF.

This clone was seen a few times. This chain connects TRBV7-9 to TRBJ2-1; 12 bases fit TRBD2. CDR3 length: 17 amino acids. V lost 5 bases to trimming and J lost 8 bases; unmatched junction nucleotides: 13. Germline V gives CDR1 SEHNR, CDR2 FQNEAQ (reference sequence). The CDR3 region is CASSRRLAGDGLDEQFF. CDR3 in DNA: TGTGCCAGCAGCCGTCGACTAGCGGGAGATGGTCTGGATGAGCAGTTCTTC.

This clone was found once. J is TRBJ1-6 and V is TRBV5-1; 7 bases map to TRBD1. Unmatched junction bases numbered 4, after V lost 3 bases and J lost 7 bases. Germline V gives CDR1 SGHRS, CDR2 YFSETQ. CDR3 length: 14 amino acids. The CDR3 nucleotides read TGCGCCAGCAGCTGGACAGGCAAAAATTCACCCCTCCACTTT. The encoded protein is CASSWTGKNSPLHF.

This clone was seen a few times. The chain's CDR3 is CASRRTGDTEAFF. In nucleotides, the CDR3 is TGTGCCAGCAGGCGGACAGGGGACACTGAAGCTTTCTTT. V gene TRBV14 combines with J gene TRBJ1-1; 9 bases match TRBD1. V dropped 6 bases and J dropped 3; count of bases not matched to a gene: 2. Germline lookup yields CDR1 SGHDN and CDR2 FVKESK. CDR3 length equals 13 residues.

V is TRBV4-2 and J is TRBJ1-5, with 8 bases fitting TRBD1. J was trimmed by 3 bases and V by 1 base; bases with no gene match: 5. This CDR3 contains 16 residues. CDR1 LGHNA and CDR2 YNFKEQ come from the germline V gene. As DNA, the CDR3 is TGTGCCAGCAGCCAAGGAGGGACAGGTCACAATCAGCCCCAGCATTTT. This gives the protein CASSQGGTGHNQPQHF.

This clone was seen just once. This CDR3 is CASNDGTPRGNEQFF. The CDR3 DNA reads TGCGCCAGCAACGACGGGACTCCCCGGGGGAATGAGCAGTTCTTC. The rearrangement links TRBV5-1 to TRBJ2-1; D may be TRBD2 (6 bases). Trimming left V 6 bases short and J 7 bases short, with 20 bases between. This CDR3 is built from 15 residues. Germline CDR1 is SGHRS and CDR2 is YFSETQ.

This clone was seen only a few times. The J gene is TRBJ2-3, the V gene TRBV2; 7 bases agree with TRBD2. CDR3 length equals 13 residues. With V trimmed by 7 bases and J by 4 bases, 5 bases remained unmatched. CDR1 is SNHLY, CDR2 FYNNEI, per germline. The CDR3 coding sequence is TGTGCCAGCACTTCTCGGGGGGCAGATACGCAGTATTTT. This codes for CASTSRGADTQYF.

V and J are TRBV9 and TRBJ2-3; TRBD2 aligns across 10 bases. Germline trimming cut 0 bases from V and 5 bases from J; bases unmatched to any gene: 6. CDR1 and CDR2 from the germline V gene are SGDLS and YYNGEE. There are 16 residues in the CDR3. In DNA, the CDR3 is TGTGCCAGCAGCGTAGGGAGCGGGAGGGCTGGAGATACGCAGTATTTT. Translating it yields CASSVGSGRAGDTQYF. The full variable domain, its missing parts supplied by reference TRBV9 and TRBJ2-3, is DSGVTQTPKHLITATGQRVTLRCSPRSGDLSVYWYQQSLDQGLQFLIQYYNGEERAKGNILERFSAQQFPDLHSELNLSSLELGDSALYFCASSVGSGRAGDTQYFGPGTRLTVL.

This chain links TRBV7-3 with TRBJ2-1, with 11 bases matching TRBD2. The CDR3 runs to 15 residues. Trimming removed 4 bases from V and 4 bases from J; junction bases left unmatched: 3. Per the germline V gene, CDR1 is SGHTA and CDR2 is FQGTGA. The CDR3 DNA follows: TGTGCCAGCAGCTCCCTAGCGGGAGGATACAATGAGCAGTTCTTC. Translated: CASSSLAGGYNEQFF.

J is TRBJ1-5 and V is TRBV19, with D tentatively TRBD1 (5 bases). The CDR3 spans 18 residues. V shed 4 bases and J shed 1 base, with 20 bases lying between them. CDR1 is LNHDA, CDR2 SQIVND, per germline (reference sequence). This CDR3 reads CASSKLTYFRDSNQPQHF. CDR3 DNA sequence: TGTGCCAGTAGTAAACTCACCTACTTCCGGGACAGCAATCAGCCCCAGCATTTT.

The chain joins TRBV7-9 to TRBJ1-3, with D tentatively TRBD1 (6 bases). V lost 5 bases to trimming and J lost 0 bases, with 17 bases between them. This CDR3 spans 17 amino acids. Germline V gives CDR1 SEHNR, CDR2 FQNEAQ (reference sequence). This CDR3 is CASSRGVQGSSGNTIYF. The CDR3, as DNA: TGTGCCAGCAGCCGCGGTGTACAGGGATCCTCTGGAAACACCATATATTTT. The variable domain in full, with the rest retrieved from reference TRBV7-9 and TRBJ1-3, is DTGVSQNPRHKITKRGQNVTFRCDPISEHNRLYWYRQTLGQGPEFLTYFQNEAQLEKSRLLSDRFSAERPKGSFSTLEIQRTEQGDSAMYLCASSRGVQGSSGNTIYFGEGSWLTVV.

This clone was counted a single time. The chain employs TRBV19 and TRBJ1-5, with a tentative D call TRBD1 (5 bases). CDR1 and CDR2 (germline): LNHDA, SQIVND (reference sequence). Trimming removed 6 bases at V and 3 bases at J, with 15 bases between. This CDR3 contains 15 residues. In DNA, the CDR3 is TGTGCCAGTAGCCCGGGGACGCTCACCAATCAGCCCCAGCATTTT. Translation gives CASSPGTLTNQPQHF.

This chain joins TRBV6-5 and TRBJ1-2; unclear D gene. Trimming removed 5 bases at V and 8 bases at J, with 15 bases between. Germline CDR1 and CDR2: MNHEY and SVGAGI. The CDR3 sequence is 13 residues long. CDR3 amino acids: CASSQPPGWGYTF. In DNA, the CDR3 is TGTGCCAGCAGTCAACCCCCCGGATGGGGCTACACCTTC.